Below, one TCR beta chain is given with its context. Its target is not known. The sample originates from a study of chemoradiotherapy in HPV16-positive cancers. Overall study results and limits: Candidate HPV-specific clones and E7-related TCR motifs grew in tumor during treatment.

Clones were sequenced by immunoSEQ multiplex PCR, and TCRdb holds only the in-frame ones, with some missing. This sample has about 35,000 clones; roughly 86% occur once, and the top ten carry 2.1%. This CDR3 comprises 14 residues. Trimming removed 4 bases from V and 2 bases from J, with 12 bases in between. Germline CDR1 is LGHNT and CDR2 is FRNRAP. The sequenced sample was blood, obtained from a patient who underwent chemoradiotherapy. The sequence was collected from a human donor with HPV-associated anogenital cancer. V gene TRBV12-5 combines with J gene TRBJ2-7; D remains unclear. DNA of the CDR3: TGTGCTAGTGGTTACAACACGGCGGCCTACGAGCAGTACTTC. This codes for CASGYNTAAYEQYF.